These 5 T cell receptor beta chains came from one sample sequenced in a study of radiotherapy plus CTLA-4 blockade in lung cancer. TCRdb's copy holds only in-frame clones and misses some; the assay was immunoSEQ multiplex PCR. This sample carries some 32,000 clones, 60% to 75% of them seen once, and the ten largest clones take 3.5% to 4.5%. Specimen: peripheral blood, collected from a patient treated with radiotherapy plus ipilimumab. The origin of the receptors is a human donor with non-small cell lung cancer who had stable disease on radiotherapy plus ipilimumab.

This clone was seen a few times. The rearrangement uses TRBV10-3 and TRBJ1-5, with a possible D match to TRBD1 (5 bases). CDR1 and CDR2 from the germline V gene are ENHRY and SYGVKD. The V gene lost 10 bases and the J gene lost 4 bases, with 14 bases spanning the gap. The CDR3 length is 13 residues. The CDR3 sequence: CASTGDLNQPQHF. The CDR3 DNA is TGTGCCAGTACAGGAGACCTTAATCAGCCCCAGCATTTT.

As for this clone: This specimen includes other DNA sequences encoding the same CDR3. The V and J genes are TRBV6-1 and TRBJ2-5, with 9 nucleotides matching TRBD2. The V segment lost 4 bases and the J segment 5 bases; nucleotides outside the gene matches: 2. The CDR3 is 13 amino acids. CDR1 is MNHNS and CDR2 is SASEGT in the germline V gene. This CDR3 is CASSGGLAETQYF. As DNA, the CDR3 is TGTGCCAGCAGTGGCGGACTAGCGGAGACCCAGTACTTC.

The table lists this clone with a count of one. The chain has TRBV5-1 and TRBJ2-5, with D perhaps matching TRBD1 or TRBD2 (5 bases each). The CDR3 contains 13 residues. V was shortened by 0 bases and J by 5 bases, with 8 bases between the two germline ends. The germline V gene encodes CDR1 SGHRS and CDR2 YFSETQ. The DNA for the CDR3 is TGCGCCAGCAGCTTGGGCAGGGAGGAGACCCAGTACTTC. This sequence encodes CASSLGREETQYF. Supplemented by reference TRBV5-1 and TRBJ2-5, the full variable domain reads KAGVTQTPRYLIKTRGQQVTLSCSPISGHRSVSWYQQTPGQGLQFLFEYFSETQRNKGNFPGRFSGRQFSNSRSEMNVSTLELGDSALYLCASSLGREETQYFGPGTRLLVL.

The chain is built from TRBV6-1 and TRBJ2-3; 7 nucleotides match TRBD2. This CDR3 region has 14 residues. Per germline, CDR1 MNHNS and CDR2 SASEGT. V shed 4 bases, J shed 2 bases, and the junction held 3 bases outside the gene matches. CDR3 coding DNA: TGTGCCAGCAGTGGGCTAGCGGACACAGATACGCAGTATTTT. Protein product: CASSGLADTDTQYF.

V gene TRBV11-2 combines with J gene TRBJ1-1; 12 bases line up with TRBD1. There are 17 residues in the CDR3. After removal of 5 bases from V and 3 bases from J, the junction contained 10 bases not matched to a gene. Germline V gene sequence: CDR1 SGHAT, CDR2 FQNNGV. The CDR3 loop reads CASSQAVGTGGHTEAFF. In DNA, the CDR3 is TGTGCCAGCAGCCAAGCTGTCGGGACAGGGGGCCACACTGAAGCTTTCTTT.